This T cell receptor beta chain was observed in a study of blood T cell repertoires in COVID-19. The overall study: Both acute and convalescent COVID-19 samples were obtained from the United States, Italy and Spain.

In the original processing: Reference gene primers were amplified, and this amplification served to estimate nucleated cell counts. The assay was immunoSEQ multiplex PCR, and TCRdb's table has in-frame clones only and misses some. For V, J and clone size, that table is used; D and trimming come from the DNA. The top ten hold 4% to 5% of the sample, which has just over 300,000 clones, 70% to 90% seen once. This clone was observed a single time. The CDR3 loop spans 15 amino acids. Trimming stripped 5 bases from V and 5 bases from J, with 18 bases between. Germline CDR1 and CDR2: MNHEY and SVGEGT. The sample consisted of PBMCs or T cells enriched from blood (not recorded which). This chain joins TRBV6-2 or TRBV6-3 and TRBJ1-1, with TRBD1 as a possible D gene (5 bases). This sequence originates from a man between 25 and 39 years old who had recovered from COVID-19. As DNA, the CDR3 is TGTGCCAGCAGTACCCTTGGACACCCGAGGACTGAAGCTTTCTTT. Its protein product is CASSTLGHPRTEAFF.